The rows below give T cell receptor beta chains drawn from one sample of a study of blood T cell repertoires in COVID-19. Sequencing used immunoSEQ multiplex PCR; TCRdb keeps in-frame clones, though not all of them. The sample yields some 250,000 clones, about 86% seen once. The sample was PBMCs or T cells enriched from blood (not recorded which). The receptors originated from a woman aged 40 to 50 with acute COVID-19. Both conserved end residues are part of each CDR3. A D gene is named only where the DNA matches it firmly. Some rows mark clone size as missing; the rest say once, few, many or name a class of expanded clone.

D gene,CDR3 length,J gene,V gene,clone size,CDR3 DNA,CDR3 protein
TRBD1,14,TRBJ2-7,TRBV6-5,few,TGTGCCAGCAGTTACCGGGACAGACCCTACGAGCAGTACTTC,CASSYRDRPYEQYF
TRBD1,15,TRBJ2-1,TRBV9,-,TGTGCCAGCAGCGTACAGGGGGCGACCTACAATGAGCAGTTCTTC,CASSVQGATYNEQFF
TRBD2,16,TRBJ2-1,TRBV4-1,-,TGCGCCAGCAGAAAAACTAGCGGACTAATATACAATGAGCAGTTCTTC,CASRKTSGLIYNEQFF
TRBD1,13,TRBJ2-5,TRBV12-3/TRBV12-4,-,TGTGCCAGCAGTGTCAGACAGGGTGAGACCCAGTACTTC,CASSVRQGETQYF
TRBD2,16,TRBJ2-1,TRBV11-3,-,TGTGCCAGCAGCTTACTAGCGGGAGGCATGACGAATGAGCAGTTCTTC,CASSLLAGGMTNEQFF
-,13,TRBJ1-1,TRBV7-2,many,TGTGCCAGCAGCGTCCAGGTGGGGGGTGAAGCTTTCTTT,CASSVQVGGEAFF
-,16,TRBJ2-7,TRBV11-3,-,TGTGCCAGCAGCGAATTTACTAGCAGGAGCTCCTACGAGCAGTACTTC,CASSEFTSRSSYEQYF
-,14,TRBJ2-1,TRBV7-2,-,TGTGCCAGCAGCCTCTCGACACTGAACAATGAGCAGTTCTTC,CASSLSTLNNEQFF
TRBD1,14,TRBJ2-7,TRBV5-1,-,TGCGCCAGCAGCTGGGGACAGAGCTCCTACGAGCAGTACTTC,CASSWGQSSYEQYF
-,14,TRBJ2-1,TRBV14,-,TGTGCCAGCAGCCAAGTGAACTACCAGGGCGAGCAGTTCTTC,CASSQVNYQGEQFF
-,12,TRBJ1-5,TRBV12-3/TRBV12-4,-,TGTGCCTCACGCGGATATAGTCAGCCCCAGCATTTT,CASRGYSQPQHF
-,13,TRBJ1-5,TRBV27,-,TGTGCCAGCAGTTTTGCGCTCCATCAGCCCCAGCATTTT,CASSFALHQPQHF
TRBD2,16,TRBJ2-3,TRBV4-1,-,TGCGCCAGCAGCCAAGGGTCAGGACTAGCGTCAGATACGCAGTATTTT,CASSQGSGLASDTQYF
-,11,TRBJ2-2,TRBV12-3/TRBV12-4,-,TGTGCCACTATTTACACCGGGGAGCTGTTTTTT,CATIYTGELFF
-,12,TRBJ1-3,TRBV13,-,TGTGCCAGCAGCCAAGGGGATTACACCATATATTTT,CASSQGDYTIYF
-,13,TRBJ1-2,TRBV5-5,-,TGTGCCAGCAGCTTGGCCTCCAGGGTTGGCTACACCTTC,CASSLASRVGYTF
TRBD1,19,TRBJ1-4,TRBV4-2,many,TGTGCCAGCAGCCAAGACAAGGACAGGGCTCGGCTGGCTAATGAAAAACTGTTTTTT,CASSQDKDRARLANEKLFF
TRBD1,13,TRBJ2-1,TRBV12-3/TRBV12-4,-,TGTGCCAGCAGTCCGGACAGGATGGGTGAGCAGTTCTTC,CASSPDRMGEQFF
-,14,TRBJ2-1,TRBV9,-,TGTGCCAGCAGCGTACCCGGGGCCTACAATGAGCAGTTCTTC,CASSVPGAYNEQFF
-,14,TRBJ1-3,TRBV7-3,-,TGTGCCAGCAGCTTAACGTCGGTTGGAAACACCATATATTTT,CASSLTSVGNTIYF
-,12,TRBJ1-1,TRBV5-1,-,TGCGCCAGCAGCCCCCCGGGCACTGAAGCTTTCTTT,CASSPPGTEAFF
-,14,TRBJ2-5,TRBV13,-,TGTGCCAGCAGCTTGGGCCAGGGGCTGGAGACCCAGTACTTC,CASSLGQGLETQYF
TRBD1,13,TRBJ1-6,TRBV30,-,TGTGCCTGGGCGGGACAGGATAATTCACCCCTCCACTTT,CAWAGQDNSPLHF
TRBD2,13,TRBJ2-5,TRBV29-1,-,TGCAGCGCTGCCACTAGCGACCAAGAGACCCAGTACTTC,CSAATSDQETQYF
-,16,TRBJ1-2,TRBV5-1,-,TGCGCCAGCAGCGAAGGACCCGGACATCAAATCTATGGCTACACCTTC,CASSEGPGHQIYGYTF
-,12,TRBJ2-1,TRBV6-5,-,TGTGCCAGCTCGGGAGAGTACAATGAGCAGTTCTTC,CASSGEYNEQFF
-,15,TRBJ1-3,TRBV10-3,-,TGTGCCATCAGTGAAGCAGGGCTGCTTGGAAACACCATATATTTT,CAISEAGLLGNTIYF
-,14,TRBJ1-3,TRBV6-5,-,TGTGCCAGTGCTTCGGGGGGCAGGGGAAACACCATATATTTT,CASASGGRGNTIYF
-,15,TRBJ1-5,TRBV7-9,few,TGTGCCAGCAGCTTAGGTCAGGGGCCCAATCAGCCCCAGCATTTT,CASSLGQGPNQPQHF
-,13,TRBJ1-2,TRBV19,-,TGTGCCAGTAGTATCCGGGCTAACTATGGCTACACCTTC,CASSIRANYGYTF
TRBD1,17,TRBJ1-3,TRBV9,-,TGTGCCAGCAGCTCGACCCCCGGGACAGATTCTGGAAACACCATATATTTT,CASSSTPGTDSGNTIYF
-,12,TRBJ1-2,TRBV6-5,-,TGTGCCAGCTTCAGGGGCTTAGATGGCTACACCTTC,CASFRGLDGYTF
-,16,TRBJ1-1,TRBV7-6,-,TGTGCCAGCAGTCCCGTGGATGGCGGTTCGAACACTGAAGCTTTCTTT,CASSPVDGGSNTEAFF
TRBD2,17,TRBJ2-4,TRBV27,-,TGTGCCAGCAGTTTATCGGCGCGGGAGAAAGGGAAAAACATTCAGTACTTC,CASSLSAREKGKNIQYF
-,15,TRBJ2-7,TRBV2,-,TGTGCCAGCAGTGTTTCTCGGGGGACCACCTACGAGCAGTACTTC,CASSVSRGTTYEQYF
-,13,TRBJ2-7,TRBV14,-,TGTGCCAGCAGCCAAGATCGAGGAGGCGAGCAGTACTTC,CASSQDRGGEQYF
TRBD2,15,TRBJ2-7,TRBV5-1,few,TGCGCCAGCAGCTTGTTAGCGGGAGACAATGGCGAGCAGTACTTC,CASSLLAGDNGEQYF
-,17,TRBJ2-5,TRBV27,-,TGTGCCAGCAGTTTAGGCCGCGGGGCCCAGGCAGGGGAGACCCAGTACTTC,CASSLGRGAQAGETQYF
-,14,TRBJ1-1,TRBV13,once,TGTGCCAGCACCTTCTTAGAGATGAACACTGAAGCTTTCTTT,CASTFLEMNTEAFF
-,12,TRBJ1-1,TRBV7-9,-,TGTGCCAGCAGCTGGGAGGGCACTGAAGCTTTCTTT,CASSWEGTEAFF
-,14,TRBJ1-2,TRBV4-1,-,TGCGCCAGCAGCCAAGCGACAGCCCAGGGTGGCTACACCTTC,CASSQATAQGGYTF
TRBD2,18,TRBJ2-1,TRBV10-3,once,TGTGCCATCAGGGACAGGCCTTCAGGACTAGCGGCGGACAATGAGCAGTTCTTC,CAIRDRPSGLAADNEQFF
-,16,TRBJ1-5,TRBV4-2,-,TGTGCCAGCAGCCAAGACCCCTCCAGGGGCGGTCAGCCCCAGCATTTT,CASSQDPSRGGQPQHF
TRBD1,14,TRBJ2-5,TRBV11-3,-,TGTGCCAGCAGCCCTAGACAGGGGCAGGAGACCCAGTACTTC,CASSPRQGQETQYF
-,15,TRBJ2-1,TRBV7-6,-,TGTGCCAGCAGCGGGGGACTGGCGGGTAGCAATGAGCAGTTCTTC,CASSGGLAGSNEQFF